This T cell receptor beta chain was sequenced in a study of blood T cells in healthy people across ages. This CDR3 is built from 15 residues. Trimming cost V 0 bases and J 5 bases, with 13 bases left between them. Germline CDR1 and CDR2: LGHNA and YNFKEQ. Combining a sample-barcoded 5' primer with a J-beta primer mix, a second PCR ran for about 6 to 12 cycles. From the 5' RACE reads, TCRdb called clonotypes with MiXCR, one entry per CDR3 protein. Found here are approximately 780,000 distinct CDR3 sequences, 20% to 30% of them singletons; the top ten hold around 3%. This sample was shared with a second study, whose subject was T cells of mothers and their children.

The chain couples TRBV4-2 to TRBJ2-5; possibly TRBD1 for D (6 bases). This receptor was identified in a boy between 5 and 17 years old in good health. The sequenced material came from blood. The chain's CDR3 is CASSQDLGARETQYF. The CDR3 bases are TGTGCCAGCAGCCAAGATTTGGGGGCGCGGGAGACCCAGTACTTC.